The 2 T cell receptor beta chains below come from one sample, sequenced in a study of T cell responses to AZD1222 COVID-19 vaccine. The data were produced by immunoSEQ multiplex PCR, yet TCRdb's version contains in-frame clones alone and is incomplete. The data contain about 93,000 clones, more than 80% of them singletons. Specimen: peripheral blood, collected 28 days after the second AZD1222 dose. Receptors originate from an adult who received the AZD1222 COVID-19 vaccine.

This chain links TRBV7-8 with TRBJ2-1, with D maybe TRBD2 (5 bases). The CDR3 consists of 14 residues. In germline, CDR1 is SGHVS, CDR2 FQNEAQ. Trimming cost V 5 bases and J 4 bases, with 12 bases left between them. CDR3 loop: CASSQDWKYNEQFF. CDR3 nucleotide sequence: TGTGCCAGCAGCCAGGACTGGAAATACAATGAGCAGTTCTTC.

The rearrangement uses TRBV10-3 and TRBJ2-5; unclear D gene. From germline, CDR1 is ENHRY and CDR2 SYGVKD. V lost 4 bases to trimming and J lost 3 bases, with 12 bases between them. This CDR3 has 14 residues. The CDR3 bases are TGTGCCATCAGTGTGGGTTTAGCCGAAGAGACCCAGTACTTC. Translated: CAISVGLAEETQYF.